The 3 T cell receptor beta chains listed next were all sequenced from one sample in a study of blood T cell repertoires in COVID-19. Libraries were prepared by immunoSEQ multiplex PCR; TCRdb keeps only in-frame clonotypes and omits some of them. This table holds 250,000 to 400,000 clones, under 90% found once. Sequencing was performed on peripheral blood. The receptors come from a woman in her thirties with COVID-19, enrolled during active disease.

CDR3 amino acids: CASSQQGAISYGYTF. In nucleotides, the CDR3 is TGTGCCAGCAGCCAACAGGGGGCCATTAGCTATGGCTACACCTTC. This sequence joins TRBV27 and TRBJ1-2; 9 positions agree with TRBD1. Germline trimming cut 6 bases from V and 4 bases from J; bases unmatched to any gene: 9. This CDR3 contains 15 residues. Germline CDR1 is MNHEY and CDR2 is SMNVEV (reference sequence).

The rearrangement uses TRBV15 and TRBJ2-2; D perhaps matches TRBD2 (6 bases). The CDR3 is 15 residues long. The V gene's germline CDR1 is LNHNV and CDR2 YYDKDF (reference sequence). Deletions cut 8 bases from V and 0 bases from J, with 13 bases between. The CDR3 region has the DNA TGTGCCACCGTATGGAGGGCCTCGAACACCGGGGAGCTGTTTTTT. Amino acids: CATVWRASNTGELFF. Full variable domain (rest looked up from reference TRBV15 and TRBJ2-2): DAMVIQNPRYQVTQFGKPVTLSCSQTLNHNVMYWYQQKSSQAPKLLFHYYDKDFNNEADTPDNFQSRRPNTSFCFLDIRSPGLGDTAMYLCATVWRASNTGELFFGEGSRLTVL.

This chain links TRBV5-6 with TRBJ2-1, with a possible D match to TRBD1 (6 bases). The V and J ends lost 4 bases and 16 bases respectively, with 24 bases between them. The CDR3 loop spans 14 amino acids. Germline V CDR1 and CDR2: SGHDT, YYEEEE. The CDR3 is CASSAGTPTGPNFF. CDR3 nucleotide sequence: TGTGCCAGCAGCGCCGGGACACCTACGGGGCCGAATTTCTTC. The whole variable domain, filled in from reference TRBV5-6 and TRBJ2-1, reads DAGVTQSPTHLIKTRGQQVTLRCSPKSGHDTVSWYQQALGQGPQFIFQYYEEEERQRGNFPDRFSGHQFPNYSSELNVNALLLGDSALYLCASSAGTPTGPNFFGPGTRLTVL.